Below, 28 T cell receptor beta chains from the same sample are listed, as sequenced in a study of T-cell reconstitution after alpha-beta-depleted transplantation in children. Unique molecular identifiers were incorporated into the prepared TCRbeta library. TCRdb reprocessed the PCR reads with MiXCR, giving one entry per CDR3 protein. The repertoire includes hundreds of thousands of distinct CDR3 sequences, about 10% of them detected once, and roughly 9.1% sits in the top ten. Sequenced material: PBMCs from the stem cell graft donor, taken from the stem cell graft. These receptors all stem from a human donor who donated a stem cell graft to a child with SCID.

This rearrangement joins TRBV7-8 to TRBJ2-1; possibly TRBD2 for D (6 bases). Germline V gene lookup returns CDR1 SGHVS and CDR2 FQNEAQ. V was pared by 5 bases and J by 13 bases, with 12 bases between. The CDR3 has 11 residues. Written as DNA, the CDR3 is TGTGCCAGCAGCACGGGGGAACCTCAGTTCTTC. Encoded protein: CASSTGEPQFF.

The table lists this clonotype with many counts. V and J are TRBV5-1 and TRBJ2-1; 10 nucleotides line up with TRBD1. The CDR3 sequence is 16 residues long. CDR1 and CDR2 from the germline V gene are SGHRS and YFSETQ. V trimming: 4 bases; J trimming: 8 bases; junction bases outside the gene matches: 12. CDR3 in DNA: TGCGCCAGCAGCATCTCTGGGACAGGGGCGGTGGATGAGCAGTTCTTC. Amino acid sequence: CASSISGTGAVDEQFF.

V is TRBV20-1 and J is TRBJ2-1; D unresolved. This CDR3 is 11 amino acids long. Germline CDR1 and CDR2: DFQATT and SNEGSKA (reference sequence). V was clipped by 6 bases and J by 6 bases, with 9 bases between them. This CDR3 reads CSALSLNEQFF. The CDR3 DNA reads TGCAGTGCATTGTCCCTCAATGAGCAGTTCTTC.

This clonotype was seen at least ten times. This chain uses TRBV7-9 with TRBJ2-2, with D possibly TRBD2 on 6 matching bases. The CDR3 loop spans 17 amino acids. Looked up from germline, CDR1 is SEHNR and CDR2 is FQNEAQ (reference sequence). Deletions cut 6 bases from V and 0 bases from J, with 17 bases between. As DNA, the CDR3 is TGTGCCAGCAGTTCGGGACTCCCTTCAGCGAACACCGGGGAGCTGTTTTTT. Protein: CASSSGLPSANTGELFF.

This clonotype appeared a few times. The genes are TRBV12-3 or TRBV12-4 and TRBJ2-3, with TRBD1 matching 8 bases. The CDR3 is 15 amino acids. The V and J ends lost 5 bases and 2 bases, in that order; junction bases with no gene match: 6. Written as DNA, the CDR3 is TGTGCCAGCAGTCCTGGACAGGGATCCACAGATACGCAGTATTTT. Translation gives CASSPGQGSTDTQYF.

As for this clonotype: Germline is not matched at one junction end, which may reflect a read error. CDR3 nucleotide sequence: TGCGCCAGCAGATTGGGTACAGGGGGCTACGAGCAGTACTTC. It encodes CASRLGTGGYEQYF. The chain combines TRBV5-1 with TRBJ2-7, with 8 bases identical to TRBD1. CDR1 and CDR2 (germline): SGHRS, YFSETQ. The CDR3 has 14 residues.

J is TRBJ2-2 and V is TRBV7-3; D is ambiguous. With 2 bases removed from V and 3 bases from J, the gap between germline ends came to 7 bases. Germline V gene sequence: CDR1 SGHTA, CDR2 FQGTGA. The CDR3 extends over 14 amino acids. The CDR3 reads CASSLGVHTGELFF. The CDR3 bases are TGTGCCAGCAGCTTAGGGGTCCACACCGGGGAGCTGTTTTTT.

This clonotype was seen only a few times. CDR3 sequence reads: CASSLRGYSYEQYF. The DNA for the CDR3 is TGTGCCAGCAGTTTAAGGGGGTATTCCTACGAGCAGTACTTC. V gene TRBV27 combines with J gene TRBJ2-7; maybe TRBD1 (6 bases). Germline V gene data show CDR1 as MNHEY and CDR2 as SMNVEV (reference sequence). The CDR3 consists of 14 residues. Between the trimmed V and J ends, which lost 2 bases and 1 base, there was a span of 9 bases.

Written as DNA, the CDR3 is TGTGCCAGCAGACGGGACGGACCAACTAATGAAAAACTGTTTTTT. Translating it yields CASRRDGPTNEKLFF. The chain joins TRBV27 to TRBJ1-4, with D possibly TRBD1 on 5 matching bases. There are 15 residues in the CDR3. Germline V lookup: CDR1 MNHEY, CDR2 SMNVEV (reference sequence). V was pared by 6 bases and J by 0 bases, with 11 bases between.

There are many counts of this clonotype. The chain employs TRBV12-3 or TRBV12-4 and TRBJ2-1; tentatively, D is TRBD2 (6 bases). The CDR3 runs to 14 residues. With 7 bases removed from V and 7 bases from J, the gap between germline ends came to 17 bases. CDR3 residues: CASKYTMGGNEQFF. The CDR3 DNA is TGTGCCAGCAAATATACAATGGGGGGAAATGAGCAGTTCTTC.

This clonotype occurred many times. The rearrangement joins TRBV11-1 to TRBJ2-4; the match to TRBD2 covers 11 bases. This CDR3 region has 16 residues. Germline loops: CDR1 SGHAT, CDR2 FQDESV (reference sequence). V shed 5 bases and J 2 bases; nucleotides not matched to a gene: 5. The DNA of the CDR3 is TGTGCCAGCAGCAAGACTAGCGGGGTATCCAAAAACATTCAGTACTTC. This sequence encodes CASSKTSGVSKNIQYF.

This clonotype has a handful of counts. The chain is built from TRBV4-1 and TRBJ2-2; weak D call: TRBD1 (6 bases). Trimming stripped 8 bases from V and 5 bases from J, with 9 bases between. Germline V lookup: CDR1 MGHRA, CDR2 YSYEKL. There are 12 residues in the CDR3. CDR3 loop: CASEGGTGELFF. CDR3 nucleotides: TGCGCCAGCGAAGGGGGAACCGGGGAGCTGTTTTTT.

This clonotype was seen many times. The chain links TRBV28 to TRBJ2-2; D call uncertain. The CDR3 runs to 12 residues. V lost 5 bases to trimming and J lost 5 bases, with 6 bases between them. Per germline, CDR1 MDHEN and CDR2 SYDVKM. The CDR3 protein is CASSTRTGELFF. In DNA form, the CDR3 reads TGTGCCAGCAGTACACGTACCGGGGAGCTGTTTTTT.

This clonotype has a handful of counts. This chain uses TRBV7-8 with TRBJ2-7, with a weak D call TRBD1 (5 bases). The CDR3 extends over 16 amino acids. V was cut by 1 base and J by 0 bases, with 13 bases left in between. From germline, CDR1 is SGHVS and CDR2 FQNEAQ. The CDR3 region is CASSLEGASYSYEQYF. The CDR3 bases are TGTGCCAGCAGCTTAGAAGGGGCCTCGTACTCCTACGAGCAGTACTTC.

The V and J genes are TRBV20-1 and TRBJ2-1; possibly TRBD1 or TRBD2 for D (6 bases each). Trimming took off 0 bases at V and 12 bases at J, with 12 bases between the two ends. Germline CDR1 is DFQATT and CDR2 is SNEGSKA (reference sequence). CDR3 length: 12 residues. In DNA, the CDR3 is TGCAGTGCTAGAGATAGGGGGACTTTGCAGTTCTTC. Translation gives CSARDRGTLQFF.

This clonotype was found many times. The chain employs TRBV20-1 and TRBJ2-7; TRBD2 aligns across 13 bases. The CDR3 covers 15 residues. The germline gives CDR1 DFQATT, CDR2 SNEGSKA (reference sequence). Losses at the gene ends were 8 bases for V and 3 bases for J; bases not matched to a gene: 10. CDR3 region: CSFQGLAGINYEQYF. The CDR3 DNA is TGCAGTTTTCAGGGACTAGCGGGGATAAACTACGAGCAGTACTTC.

V is TRBV3-1 and J is TRBJ2-7, with D possibly being TRBD2 (6 bases). V was trimmed by 4 bases and J by 0 bases, leaving 10 bases between them. CDR1 is LGHDT, CDR2 YNNKEL, per germline (reference sequence). The CDR3 runs 14 residues. CDR3 nucleotide sequence: TGTGCCAGCAGCCCCCCGGGGGTCTCCTACGAGCAGTACTTC. Translating it yields CASSPPGVSYEQYF.

This clonotype has more than one count but fewer than ten. V and J are TRBV6-5 and TRBJ2-7, with D maybe TRBD1 (5 bases). V lost 4 bases and J 7 bases, leaving 14 bases between the germline ends. The CDR3 loop spans 13 amino acids. In germline, CDR1 is MNHEY, CDR2 SVGAGI. CDR3 protein: CASSSPDTQEQYF. The CDR3 DNA reads TGTGCCAGCAGTTCCCCGGACACTCAGGAGCAGTACTTC.

The sample holds many counts of this clonotype. The chain joins TRBV7-2 to TRBJ2-1; 10 bases are a match to TRBD2. The CDR3 length is 15 residues. Germline CDR1 is SGHTA and CDR2 is FQGNSA. With 4 bases clipped from V and 7 bases from J, the junction kept 7 bases outside the gene matches. CDR3 DNA: TGTGCCAGCAGCTCAAGTAGCGGGGGGCATAATGAGCAGTTCTTC. It encodes CASSSSSGGHNEQFF.

This clonotype was observed a handful of times. This chain links TRBV9 with TRBJ2-1; D might be TRBD1 (5 bases). In germline, CDR1 is SGDLS, CDR2 YYNGEE. V lost 0 bases to trimming and J lost 9 bases, with 7 bases between them. The CDR3 is 12 residues long. For the CDR3, the DNA is TGTGCCAGCAGCGTAGGACAGTTTGAGCAGTTCTTC. Translated: CASSVGQFEQFF. Full variable domain (remainder filled in from reference TRBV9 and TRBJ2-1): DSGVTQTPKHLITATGQRVTLRCSPRSGDLSVYWYQQSLDQGLQFLIQYYNGEERAKGNILERFSAQQFPDLHSELNLSSLELGDSALYFCASSVGQFEQFFGPGTRLTVL.

The V gene is TRBV18, the J gene TRBJ1-1, with a weak D call TRBD1 (5 bases). Germline V gene lookup returns CDR1 KGHSH and CDR2 LQKENI. This CDR3 is 16 amino acids long. Trimming left V 0 bases short and J 4 bases short, with 15 bases between. This chain's CDR3 is CASSPPAIQGGTEAFF. As DNA, the CDR3 is TGTGCCAGCTCACCACCGGCTATTCAGGGCGGCACTGAAGCTTTCTTT.

This clonotype has only a few counts. The chain uses TRBV12-3 or TRBV12-4 and TRBJ2-5; D remains ambiguous. The CDR3 consists of 13 residues. Deletions cut 3 bases from V and 5 bases from J, with 10 bases between. The CDR3 reads CASSLKARETQYF. The CDR3 nucleotides are TGTGCCAGCAGTTTGAAGGCCAGGGAGACCCAGTACTTC.

This clonotype has at least ten counts. The rearrangement uses TRBV2 and TRBJ1-6, with no clear D. The CDR3 is 15 residues long. V shed 2 bases and J shed 6 bases, with 11 bases lying between them. Germline CDR1 is SNHLY and CDR2 is FYNNEI. The CDR3 coding sequence is TGTGCCAGCAGTGAACGGCGGTTTGGTAATTCACCCCTCCACTTT. Translated: CASSERRFGNSPLHF. Full variable domain (remainder filled in from reference TRBV2 and TRBJ1-6): EPEVTQTPSHQVTQMGQEVILRCVPISNHLYFYWYRQILGQKVEFLVSFYNNEISEKSEIFDDQFSVERPDGSNFTLKIRSTKLEDSAMYFCASSERRFGNSPLHFGNGTRLTVT.

This clonotype came up many times. The chain recombines TRBV6-4 with TRBJ1-2; TRBD1 might be the D (5 bases). The CDR3 sequence is 15 residues long. Germline CDR1 is MRHNA and CDR2 is SNTAGT. V lost 0 bases, J lost 8 bases, and 16 bases lay in between. In nucleotides, the CDR3 is TGTGCCAGCAGTGACTCGAGCGGGGGTGGCGGCGGCTACACCTTC. Protein product: CASSDSSGGGGGYTF.

This clonotype was detected ten times or more. V gene TRBV7-9 combines with J gene TRBJ2-2, with TRBD1 matching 7 bases. This CDR3 has 15 amino acids. From germline, CDR1 is SEHNR and CDR2 FQNEAQ (reference sequence). The ends lost 7 bases at V and 0 bases at J; junction bases unmatched: 5. The CDR3 sequence: CASNPQGANTGELFF. The CDR3 nucleotides read TGTGCCAGCAACCCGCAGGGGGCGAACACCGGGGAGCTGTTTTTT.

CDR3 DNA: TGTGCCAGCGCCGGGACAGCTAACACCGGGGAGCTGTTTTTT. The encoded protein is CASAGTANTGELFF. The rearrangement joins TRBV11-3 to TRBJ2-2; 7 bases map to TRBD1. The length of the CDR3 is 14 residues. Trimming at V came to 8 bases and at J to 2 bases, leaving 5 bases not matched to a gene. Germline CDR1 SGHNT, CDR2 YENEEA.

This clonotype was detected many times. This chain joins TRBV29-1 and TRBJ2-7; no clear D gene. Trimming removed 6 bases from V and 3 bases from J, with 6 bases in between. Germline loops: CDR1 SQVTM, CDR2 ANQGSEA. The CDR3 is made up of 10 amino acids. The CDR3 DNA reads TGCAGCGTCCTTAGCTACGAGCAGTACTTC. Amino acid sequence: CSVLSYEQYF.

This clonotype came up a few times. The chain employs TRBV2 and TRBJ2-1; perhaps TRBD2 as D (6 bases). Germline values: CDR1 SNHLY, CDR2 FYNNEI. The CDR3 length is 15 residues. V was clipped by 4 bases and J by 2 bases, with 12 bases between them. CDR3 loop: CASSASRGAYNEQFF. CDR3 coding DNA: TGTGCCAGCAGTGCATCTCGCGGGGCCTACAATGAGCAGTTCTTC.